The 28 T cell receptor beta chains presented below share a single source sample, sequenced in a study of shared clonotypes between healthy human individuals. TCRdb keeps only in-frame clones here, not all; method: immunoSEQ multiplex PCR. The sample comprises roughly 1 million clones, about four fifths of which are singletons, and approximately 0.5% rests with the top ten. Material: memory CD4+ T cells from PBMCs. Subset described: CD45RA-negative fraction. These receptors were obtained from a man younger than 35 in good health. Some clones in this sample may be carry-over from other donors' samples.

The chain employs TRBV19 and TRBJ1-5; D may be TRBD1 (5 bases). The CDR3 is 15 amino acids. V dropped 3 bases and J dropped 3 bases, with 12 bases sitting between them. Germline V CDR1 and CDR2: LNHDA, SQIVND (reference sequence). DNA of the CDR3: TGTGCCAGTAGTATCGGCTGGGGACCCAATCAGCCCCAGCATTTT. It encodes CASSIGWGPNQPQHF.

This rearrangement joins TRBV18 to TRBJ2-7, with D unresolved. The CDR3 runs 13 residues. V gave up 1 base and J gave up 6 bases, with 10 bases separating them. Germline values: CDR1 KGHSH, CDR2 LQKENI. In DNA, the CDR3 is TGTGCCAGCTCACCACAGCGAGATGGCGAGCAGTACTTC. It yields the protein CASSPQRDGEQYF.

This clone was seen once. This rearrangement joins TRBV7-9 to TRBJ2-7; TRBD2 is a possible D gene (6 bases). The CDR3 has 13 amino acids. Germline lookup yields CDR1 SEHNR and CDR2 FQNEAQ (reference sequence). Trimming cost V 5 bases and J 6 bases, with 14 bases left between them. The chain's CDR3 is CASSLEEGVEQYF. The CDR3 DNA sequence: TGTGCCAGCAGCCTGGAGGAGGGCGTCGAGCAGTACTTC.

Here the CDR3 DNA reads TGCGCCAGCAGCTTGGCCGTTGCGGCCAACGAAGGGAGATACACGCAGTATTTT. Residues: CASSLAVAANEGRYTQYF. This sequence joins TRBV5-1 and TRBJ2-3; maybe TRBD2 (5 bases). The germline V gene encodes CDR1 SGHRS and CDR2 YFSETQ. The CDR3 runs 18 residues. Trimming removed 0 bases at V and 9 bases at J, with 26 bases between.

V and J are TRBV19 and TRBJ2-6; D is perhaps TRBD1 (5 bases). Germline V lookup: CDR1 LNHDA, CDR2 SQIVND (reference sequence). The V end was cut by 6 bases, the J end by 4 bases, with 16 bases between. The length of the CDR3 is 16 residues. The CDR3 sequence is CASREAGYSGANVLTF. CDR3 DNA: TGTGCCAGTAGAGAAGCAGGGTACTCGGGGGCCAACGTCCTGACTTTC.

The V call is TRBV2, the J call TRBJ2-2; maybe TRBD2 (6 bases). The CDR3 loop spans 14 amino acids. Germline V gene lookup returns CDR1 SNHLY and CDR2 FYNNEI. V lost 7 bases to trimming and J lost 5 bases, with 14 bases between them. For the CDR3, the DNA is TGTGCCAGCACCAGACGGGCGGGAACCGGGGAGCTGTTTTTT. This encodes CASTRRAGTGELFF.

The chain carries TRBV19 and TRBJ2-6, with D unresolved. Trimming stripped 3 bases from V and 1 base from J, with 4 bases between. This CDR3 is 14 amino acids long. CDR1 and CDR2 (germline): LNHDA, SQIVND (reference sequence). CDR3 sequence reads: CASSIRSGANVLTF. DNA of the CDR3: TGTGCCAGTAGTATCAGGTCTGGGGCCAACGTCCTGACTTTC.

The J gene is TRBJ2-6, the V gene TRBV5-6; a possible D gene is TRBD1 (6 bases). With 0 bases removed from V and 2 bases from J, the gap between germline ends came to 9 bases. The CDR3 consists of 16 residues. Germline-derived CDR1 and CDR2 are SGHDT and YYEEEE. In DNA form, the CDR3 reads TGTGCCAGCAGCTTGGACAGGGCGGCTGGGGCCAACGTCCTGACTTTC. Its protein is CASSLDRAAGANVLTF.

This clone occurred once. The genes are TRBV27 and TRBJ1-2, with unresolved D. The CDR3 length is 12 residues. CDR1 is MNHEY and CDR2 is SMNVEV in the germline V gene (reference sequence). The V end lost 6 bases, the J end lost 3 bases, and 8 bases lay between the germline ends. CDR3 sequence (DNA): TGTGCCAGCAGAGACTTGTACTATGGCTACACCTTC. Translated: CASRDLYYGYTF.

This chain joins TRBV18 and TRBJ2-3, with 7 positions matching TRBD2. The CDR3 runs to 17 residues. The V and J ends lost 4 bases and 1 base, in that order; junction bases with no gene match: 11. Germline V CDR1 and CDR2: KGHSH, LQKENI. CDR3 amino acids: CASSQILADYRTDTQYF. CDR3 sequence (DNA): TGTGCCAGCTCACAGATTCTAGCGGACTACCGCACAGATACGCAGTATTTT.

On this clone: Different DNA sequences within this sample yield the same CDR3. The rearrangement uses TRBV5-6 and TRBJ2-5; D remains ambiguous. Germline loops: CDR1 SGHDT, CDR2 YYEEEE. V lost 0 bases to trimming and J lost 3 bases, with 3 bases between them. The CDR3 sequence is 12 residues long. Here the CDR3 DNA reads TGTGCCAGCAGCTTGGGCAAAGAGACCCAGTACTTC. Protein product: CASSLGKETQYF.

The rearrangement links TRBV20-1 to TRBJ1-2; TRBD1 aligns across 8 bases. In germline, CDR1 is DFQATT, CDR2 SNEGSKA (reference sequence). This CDR3 contains 11 residues. Trimming removed 7 bases from V and 8 bases from J; junction bases left unmatched: 6. This CDR3 is CSGTGRGGYTF. As DNA, the CDR3 is TGCAGTGGGACAGGGAGAGGGGGCTACACCTTC.

V and J are TRBV28 and TRBJ1-2; D call uncertain. CDR1 is MDHEN, CDR2 SYDVKM, per germline. Trimming stripped 5 bases from V and 1 base from J, with 14 bases between. This CDR3 region has 15 residues. The CDR3 DNA sequence: TGTGCCAGCAGTCACCGGGGTGGAGTTAACTATGGCTACACCTTC. Translated, it gives CASSHRGGVNYGYTF.

To note about this clone: Distinct nucleotide sequences in the sample also encode this CDR3. This chain links TRBV28 with TRBJ2-7; D possibly corresponds to TRBD1 (6 bases). V was clipped by 6 bases and J by 2 bases, with 14 bases between them. There are 14 residues in the CDR3. From germline, CDR1 is MDHEN and CDR2 SYDVKM. CDR3 loop: CASSLTGDTYEQYF. CDR3 nucleotides: TGTGCCAGCAGCTTGACAGGAGACACCTACGAGCAGTACTTC. Looking up the rest from reference TRBV28 and TRBJ2-7 gives the full variable domain: DVKVTQSSRYLVKRTGEKVFLECVQDMDHENMFWYRQDPGLGLRLIYFSYDVKMKEKGDIPEGYSVSREKKERFSLILESASTNQTSMYLCASSLTGDTYEQYFGPGTRLTVT.

The rearrangement joins TRBV5-1 to TRBJ1-4; 10 positions match TRBD1. V dropped 4 bases and J dropped 8; count of bases not matched to a gene: 14. The germline gives CDR1 SGHRS, CDR2 YFSETQ. The CDR3 loop spans 17 amino acids. This CDR3 reads CASSPNIRQGAGEKLFF. The CDR3, as DNA: TGCGCCAGCAGCCCCAATATAAGACAGGGGGCAGGGGAAAAACTGTTTTTT.

The chain joins TRBV28 to TRBJ2-7; 8 nucleotides match TRBD1. CDR1 is MDHEN and CDR2 is SYDVKM in the germline V gene. Germline trimming cut 2 bases from V and 2 bases from J; bases unmatched to any gene: 8. There are 16 residues in the CDR3. In DNA form, the CDR3 reads TGTGCCAGCAGTTTACGAAAGGACAGGGTGACCTACGAGCAGTACTTC. Protein: CASSLRKDRVTYEQYF. The entire variable domain, with the rest obtained from reference TRBV28 and TRBJ2-7, is as follows: DVKVTQSSRYLVKRTGEKVFLECVQDMDHENMFWYRQDPGLGLRLIYFSYDVKMKEKGDIPEGYSVSREKKERFSLILESASTNQTSMYLCASSLRKDRVTYEQYFGPGTRLTVT.

This clone was detected a few times. The chain's CDR3 is CASSHYPGQGGQPQHF. Here the CDR3 DNA reads TGCGCCAGCAGCCACTATCCGGGACAGGGGGGCCAGCCCCAGCATTTT. This sequence joins TRBV4-1 and TRBJ1-5; TRBD1 matches 11 bases. This CDR3 region has 16 residues. With 3 bases clipped from V and 7 bases from J, the junction kept 8 bases outside the gene matches. Germline V gene data show CDR1 as MGHRA and CDR2 as YSYEKL.

This clone appeared a few times. V is TRBV4-2 and J is TRBJ1-5; TRBD1 matches 7 bases. Germline lookup yields CDR1 LGHNA and CDR2 YNFKEQ. J lost 6 bases, V lost 3 bases, and 11 bases had no gene match. CDR3 size: 16 residues. DNA for the CDR3: TGTGCCAGCAGCCAGCACCAAGACAGGGAAGGTCAGCCCCAGCATTTT. Translation: CASSQHQDREGQPQHF.

CDR3 in amino acids: CASSPIPRVSDEQFF. The CDR3 nucleotides are TGTGCCAGCAGCCCCATCCCCAGGGTGTCGGATGAGCAGTTCTTC. V is TRBV4-2 and J is TRBJ2-1, with D possibly TRBD1 on 5 matching bases. The germline V gene encodes CDR1 LGHNA and CDR2 YNFKEQ. Trimming cost V 4 bases and J 8 bases, with 18 bases left between them. There are 15 residues in the CDR3.

The chain recombines TRBV4-2 with TRBJ2-1; 11 bases line up with TRBD2. V trimming: 5 bases; J trimming: 6 bases; junction bases outside the gene matches: 6. The CDR3 has 15 amino acids. CDR1 and CDR2 from the germline V gene are LGHNA and YNFKEQ. The CDR3 loop reads CASSSGLAAPNEQFF. DNA for the CDR3: TGTGCCAGCAGCTCGGGACTAGCGGCACCCAATGAGCAGTTCTTC.

This chain joins TRBV6-5 and TRBJ2-7; TRBD1 aligns across 11 bases. Per germline, CDR1 MNHEY and CDR2 SVGAGI. The CDR3 is 14 residues long. The trim removed 6 bases at V and 6 bases at J, leaving 7 bases unmatched. The CDR3 sequence is CASRPGTGGSEQYF. The DNA for the CDR3 is TGTGCCAGCAGACCCGGGACAGGGGGTTCCGAGCAGTACTTC.

The chain combines TRBV27 with TRBJ2-7, with TRBD1 identical over 10 bases. CDR3 length: 16 residues. CDR1 is MNHEY and CDR2 is SMNVEV in the germline V gene (reference sequence). V was pared by 10 bases and J by 2 bases, with 14 bases of the junction left unmatched. The CDR3 region has the DNA TGTGCCACCTCCCCGCGACAGGGGGCGGAGGCCTACGAGCAGTACTTC. This gives the protein CATSPRQGAEAYEQYF.

In its sample, this clone was seen once. The V call is TRBV27, the J call TRBJ2-1, with 7 bases identical to TRBD2. This CDR3 is 15 amino acids long. V gave up 8 bases and J gave up 5 bases; unmatched junction bases: 12. The germline V gene has CDR1 MNHEY and CDR2 SMNVEV (reference sequence). The CDR3 sequence is CASSKNAAGHNEQFF. CDR3 DNA sequence: TGTGCCAGCTCTAAGAATGCAGCGGGGCACAATGAGCAGTTCTTC.

Points on this clone: This specimen includes other DNA sequences encoding the same CDR3. The genes are TRBV4-1 and TRBJ2-7, with 10 bases identical to TRBD2. Germline loops: CDR1 MGHRA, CDR2 YSYEKL. There are 15 residues in the CDR3. The ends lost 2 bases at V and 3 bases at J; junction bases unmatched: 4. The CDR3 DNA reads as TGCGCCAGCAGCCAACCCACTAGCGGGAACTACGAGCAGTACTTC. Residues: CASSQPTSGNYEQYF.

CDR3 sequence (DNA): TGTGCCAGCAGCTTGGGTCGTAGCCGCGAGCAGTACTTC. This translates into CASSLGRSREQYF. The V and J genes are TRBV5-8 and TRBJ2-7; D unresolved. V lost 0 bases, J lost 6 bases, and 10 bases lay in between. Germline values: CDR1 SGHTS, CDR2 YDEGEE. The CDR3 is 13 amino acids. Filled out from reference TRBV5-8 and TRBJ2-7, the complete variable domain reads EAGVTQSPTHLIKTRGQQATLRCSPISGHTSVYWYQQALGLGLQFLLWYDEGEERNRGNFPPRFSGRQFPNYSSELNVNALELEDSALYLCASSLGRSREQYFGPGTRLTVT.

The chain combines TRBV11-3 with TRBJ2-7, with TRBD2 identical over 11 bases. From germline, CDR1 is SGHNT and CDR2 YENEEA. The trim removed 5 bases at V and 1 base at J, leaving 4 bases unmatched. The CDR3 has 15 residues. The CDR3 loop reads CASSPGLADSYEQYF. Written as DNA, the CDR3 is TGTGCCAGCAGCCCGGGACTAGCGGATTCCTACGAGCAGTACTTC. The whole variable domain, remainder taken from reference TRBV11-3 and TRBJ2-7, is EAGVVQSPRYKIIEKKQPVAFWCNPISGHNTLYWYLQNLGQGPELLIRYENEEAVDDSQLPKDRFSAERLKGVDSTLKIQPAELGDSAVYLCASSPGLADSYEQYFGPGTRLTVT.

The chain is built from TRBV7-9 and TRBJ2-1; 12 nucleotides line up with TRBD2. Per germline, CDR1 SEHNR and CDR2 FQNEAQ (reference sequence). The J segment lost 8 bases and the V segment lost 4 bases, leaving 18 bases of the junction unmatched. CDR3 size: 19 residues. CDR3 amino acids: CASSSRGLAGLFTVDEQFF. CDR3 bases: TGTGCCAGCAGCTCGAGGGGACTAGCGGGCCTTTTTACAGTCGATGAGCAGTTCTTC.

The gene calls are TRBV19 and TRBJ1-2; weak D call: TRBD1 (5 bases). CDR3 length: 13 amino acids. V was trimmed by 7 bases and J by 5 bases, leaving 14 bases between them. Germline assignment: CDR1 LNHDA and CDR2 SQIVND (reference sequence). CDR3 protein: CASTPGGKYGYTF. CDR3 sequence (DNA): TGTGCCAGTACCCCTGGGGGGAAATATGGCTACACCTTC. The complete variable domain, with remaining parts taken from reference TRBV19 and TRBJ1-2, reads DGGITQSPKYLFRKEGQNVTLSCEQNLNHDAMYWYRQDPGQGLRLIYYSQIVNDFQKGDIAEGYSVSREKKESFPLTVTSAQKNPTAFYLCASTPGGKYGYTFGSGTRLTVV.